Listed here are 29 T cell receptor beta chains from one sample, sequenced in a study of cytomegalovirus exposure and HLA in healthy donors. 13 Jbeta primers and 60 Vbeta primers were used for the PCR. TCRdb's table, derived via immunoSEQ multiplex PCR, lists solely in-frame clones and lacks some. The table includes approximately 190,000 clones, 75% to 90% detected once. The sample was PBMCs. The receptors derive from a man in his forties in good health and CMV-seropositive.

The chain carries TRBV19 and TRBJ2-5; the D gene is possibly TRBD1 (6 bases). The J call may not be correct, given that the DNA end is closer to TRBJ2-7. Germline V gene lookup returns CDR1 LNHDA and CDR2 SQIVND (reference sequence). This CDR3 contains 13 residues. CDR3 sequence (DNA): TGTGCCAGTAGTATAAGGGGGACCTACGAGCAGTACTTC. Translated: CASSIRGTYEQYF.

The V call is TRBV7-2, the J call TRBJ2-3; 9 positions match TRBD2. The CDR3 covers 17 residues. Losses at the gene ends were 4 bases for V and 2 bases for J; bases not matched to a gene: 10. Germline V lookup: CDR1 SGHTA, CDR2 FQGNSA. The CDR3 loop is CASSSVSGGGPTDTQYF. The DNA of the CDR3 is TGTGCCAGCAGCTCCGTTAGCGGGGGAGGTCCCACAGATACGCAGTATTTT.

The chain recombines TRBV15 with TRBJ2-2; 11 nucleotides agree with TRBD2. This CDR3 region has 16 residues. V shed 8 bases and J 5 bases; nucleotides not matched to a gene: 10. The germline gives CDR1 LNHNV, CDR2 YYDKDF (reference sequence). The chain's CDR3 is CATRQRLAGRTGELFF. Here the CDR3 DNA reads TGTGCCACCCGTCAAAGACTAGCGGGGCGAACCGGGGAGCTGTTTTTT.

The V call is TRBV27, the J call TRBJ1-4; possibly TRBD1 for D (5 bases). Trimming pared 5 bases from V and 5 bases from J, leaving 15 bases between. The V gene's germline CDR1 is MNHEY and CDR2 SMNVEV (reference sequence). This CDR3 is 15 amino acids long. CDR3 bases: TGTGCCAGCAGTCTATTTGACAGCAGGAATGAAAAACTGTTTTTT. Translating gives CASSLFDSRNEKLFF.

The count of this clone is one. The V gene is TRBV7-9, the J gene TRBJ1-4; D may be TRBD1 (5 bases). The CDR3 sequence is 15 residues long. The germline gives CDR1 SEHNR, CDR2 FQNEAQ (reference sequence). Between the trimmed V and J ends, which lost 0 bases and 6 bases, there was a span of 11 bases. CDR3 nucleotides: TGTGCCAGCAGCTTAGCGTTCGGGGGGGATGAAAAACTGTTTTTT. It is translated as CASSLAFGGDEKLFF.

The chain recombines TRBV5-6 with TRBJ2-2; no reliable D call. CDR1 and CDR2 (germline): SGHDT, YYEEEE. There are 14 residues in the CDR3. The V gene lost 3 bases and the J gene lost 6 bases, with 12 bases spanning the gap. Written as DNA, the CDR3 is TGTGCCAGCAGCTACCTACGGTCGGCCGGGGAGCTGTTTTTT. Translation: CASSYLRSAGELFF. Full variable domain (rest looked up from reference TRBV5-6 and TRBJ2-2): DAGVTQSPTHLIKTRGQQVTLRCSPKSGHDTVSWYQQALGQGPQFIFQYYEEEERQRGNFPDRFSGHQFPNYSSELNVNALLLGDSALYLCASSYLRSAGELFFGEGSRLTVL.

This chain connects TRBV27 to TRBJ1-5, with 9 bases fitting TRBD1. CDR1 MNHEY and CDR2 SMNVEV come from the germline V gene (reference sequence). V lost 4 bases, J lost 7 bases, and 5 bases stayed unmatched. The CDR3 is 14 amino acids. The CDR3 DNA reads TGTGCCAGCAGTTCAGGGACAGGGTACCAGCCCCAGCATTTT. Amino acid sequence: CASSSGTGYQPQHF.

This sequence joins TRBV14 and TRBJ2-1; tentatively, D is TRBD1 (5 bases). V was clipped by 1 base and J by 1 base, with 11 bases between them. The CDR3 contains 16 residues. Germline-derived CDR1 and CDR2 are SGHDN and FVKESK. CDR3 residues: CASSQGSGLSYNEQFF. In DNA form, the CDR3 reads TGTGCCAGCAGCCAAGGTTCAGGGCTGTCCTACAATGAGCAGTTCTTC.

This clone came up a few times. V is TRBV27 and J is TRBJ2-7, with D possibly TRBD1 on 5 matching bases. This CDR3 is 14 amino acids long. Trimming pared 2 bases from V and 4 bases from J, leaving 12 bases between. From germline, CDR1 is MNHEY and CDR2 SMNVEV (reference sequence). The CDR3 coding sequence is TGTGCCAGCAGTTTACAGGCAGGGCGGTACGAGCAGTACTTC. As protein: CASSLQAGRYEQYF.

The genes are TRBV15 and TRBJ2-7; possibly TRBD2 for D (5 bases). V was trimmed by 0 bases and J by 4 bases, leaving 7 bases between them. The CDR3 runs to 13 residues. Germline-derived CDR1 and CDR2 are LNHNV and YYDKDF (reference sequence). The CDR3 loop is CATSRESGYEQYF. The CDR3 DNA is TGTGCCACCAGCAGAGAGTCGGGGTACGAGCAGTACTTC.

This clone was counted once. V usage is TRBV7-9 and J usage is TRBJ1-4, with 9 bases identical to TRBD1. The CDR3 is made up of 15 amino acids. V was pared by 2 bases and J by 6 bases, with 4 bases of the junction left unmatched. Germline V gene data show CDR1 as SEHNR and CDR2 as FQNEAQ (reference sequence). The DNA of the CDR3 is TGTGCCAGCAGCTTAACTACAGGGGGCTATGAAAAACTGTTTTTT. Amino acids: CASSLTTGGYEKLFF.

This rearrangement joins TRBV28 to TRBJ1-5, with D possibly TRBD1 on 5 matching bases. Germline lookup yields CDR1 MDHEN and CDR2 SYDVKM. There are 15 residues in the CDR3. Trimming took 1 base from V and 1 from J, leaving 8 bases between them. In DNA, the CDR3 is TGTGCCAGCAGTTTATCCGGGGGGAGCAATCAGCCCCAGCATTTT. Translation: CASSLSGGSNQPQHF.

This chain connects TRBV4-3 to TRBJ2-5; 16 nucleotides match TRBD2. The J call could be wrong; TRBJ2-7 is a better fit for the DNA end. The CDR3 extends over 18 amino acids. Germline CDR1 LGHNA, CDR2 YSLEER. This CDR3 is CASSPTVGTSGGAYEQYF. For the CDR3, the DNA is TGCGCCAGCAGCCCTACCGTCGGGACTAGCGGGGGGGCCTACGAGCAGTACTTC.

The CDR3 here is CAWSKGQGTYEQYF. The CDR3 DNA reads TGTGCCTGGAGCAAGGGGCAGGGGACCTACGAGCAGTACTTC. The chain has TRBV30 and TRBJ2-7; D might be TRBD1 (6 bases). The CDR3 extends over 14 amino acids. With 3 bases removed from V and 2 bases from J, the gap between germline ends came to 14 bases. Germline CDR1 is GTSNPN and CDR2 is SVGIG (reference sequence).

The V call is TRBV18, the J call TRBJ2-7; 11 bases are a match to TRBD1. The trim removed 3 bases at V and 4 bases at J, leaving 5 bases unmatched. From germline, CDR1 is KGHSH and CDR2 LQKENI. This CDR3 comprises 15 residues. The CDR3 DNA sequence: TGTGCCAGCTCACCGTCGGGACAGGGGGTTTACGAGCAGTACTTC. Its translation: CASSPSGQGVYEQYF.

This chain joins TRBV29-1 and TRBJ2-1; 10 bases are a match to TRBD1. With 1 base clipped from V and 10 bases from J, the junction kept 7 bases outside the gene matches. CDR1 is SQVTM, CDR2 ANQGSEA, per germline. This CDR3 contains 14 residues. DNA for the CDR3: TGCAGCGTTGAAGTGACAGGGGGCGCGTGGGAGCAGTTCTTC. Amino acid sequence: CSVEVTGGAWEQFF.

This clone was seen a handful of times. This rearrangement joins TRBV6-5 to TRBJ2-2, with D possibly being TRBD1 (5 bases). The V gene lost 0 bases and the J gene lost 6 bases, with 8 bases spanning the gap. Looked up from germline, CDR1 is MNHEY and CDR2 is SVGAGI. This CDR3 region has 14 residues. Written as DNA, the CDR3 is TGTGCCAGCAGTTACTCTACAGGCCCCGGGGAGCTGTTTTTT. It is translated as CASSYSTGPGELFF.

This clone came up a few times. The chain couples TRBV28 to TRBJ2-5; 11 bases line up with TRBD1. The CDR3 extends over 14 amino acids. Trimming took 4 bases from V and 6 from J; bases not matched to a gene: 4. Germline values: CDR1 MDHEN, CDR2 SYDVKM. CDR3 in DNA: TGTGCCAGCAGTTCCGGGACAGGGGGGAAGACCCAGTACTTC. Its protein product is CASSSGTGGKTQYF.

V gene TRBV19 combines with J gene TRBJ1-2; D might be TRBD1 (6 bases). Germline V lookup: CDR1 LNHDA, CDR2 SQIVND (reference sequence). This CDR3 spans 13 amino acids. Trimming left V 6 bases short and J 5 bases short, with 13 bases between. The CDR3 sequence: CASRTGSRYGYTF. The DNA of the CDR3 is TGTGCCAGTAGGACAGGAAGTAGGTATGGCTACACCTTC.

This sequence joins TRBV7-9 and TRBJ2-7, with D maybe TRBD1 (5 bases). The CDR3 spans 14 residues. V gave up 3 bases and J gave up 5 bases, with 14 bases separating them. From germline, CDR1 is SEHNR and CDR2 FQNEAQ (reference sequence). CDR3 in DNA: TGTGCCAGCAGCTTGAGGCAGGGAATCAACGAGCAGTACTTC. It is translated as CASSLRQGINEQYF.

This rearrangement joins TRBV5-1 to TRBJ2-4; 7 nucleotides line up with TRBD1. Germline V lookup: CDR1 SGHRS, CDR2 YFSETQ. V lost 0 bases to trimming and J lost 0 bases; unmatched junction nucleotides: 9. This CDR3 comprises 18 residues. CDR3 residues: CASSLGQGIRLAKNIQYF. The CDR3 region has the DNA TGCGCCAGCAGCTTGGGACAGGGTATTCGACTAGCCAAAAACATTCAGTACTTC.

The genes are TRBV5-6 and TRBJ1-2; D not resolved. The CDR3 spans 15 residues. Germline V lookup: CDR1 SGHDT, CDR2 YYEEEE. The germline V and J ends were trimmed by 0 bases and 2 bases, with 11 bases remaining between them. For the CDR3, the DNA is TGTGCCAGCAGCTTGGGGGCGATGGCGAACTATGGCTACACCTTC. Its protein is CASSLGAMANYGYTF.

The rearrangement links TRBV7-9 to TRBJ1-2; 7 positions agree with TRBD1. CDR1 and CDR2 from the germline V gene are SEHNR and FQNEAQ (reference sequence). V trimming: 5 bases; J trimming: 3 bases; junction bases outside the gene matches: 6. The CDR3 runs to 14 residues. The CDR3 sequence: CASSPGGQHYGYTF. In DNA form, the CDR3 reads TGTGCCAGCAGCCCAGGGGGACAGCACTATGGCTACACCTTC.

This sequence joins TRBV5-4 and TRBJ2-3, with D hard to call. CDR1 is SGHNT, CDR2 YYREEE, per germline (reference sequence). This CDR3 comprises 14 residues. V was pared by 4 bases and J by 0 bases, with 9 bases between. Here the CDR3 DNA reads TGTGCCAGCAGCCTCCCCCCTAGCACAGATACGCAGTATTTT. This gives the protein CASSLPPSTDTQYF.

This clone has only a few counts. The chain couples TRBV6-5 to TRBJ2-5; the match to TRBD2 covers 8 bases. CDR3 length: 13 residues. Germline V gene sequence: CDR1 MNHEY, CDR2 SVGAGI. V shed 5 bases and J 5 bases; nucleotides not matched to a gene: 4. The CDR3 DNA follows: TGTGCCAGCAGTCCGGGGGGGCAGGAGACCCAGTACTTC. Amino acids: CASSPGGQETQYF.

The genes are TRBV29-1 and TRBJ1-1; tentatively, D is TRBD1 (6 bases). Germline CDR1 reads SQVTM; CDR2 reads ANQGSEA. CDR3 size: 13 residues. Deletions cut 4 bases from V and 7 bases from J, with 16 bases between. The CDR3 coding sequence is TGCAGCGTTGGACAAGTTTTACAGGGTGAAGCTTTCTTT. Translation gives CSVGQVLQGEAFF.

The chain combines TRBV19 with TRBJ1-1; maybe TRBD1 (6 bases). V was trimmed by 3 bases and J by 0 bases, leaving 20 bases between them. The CDR3 is 18 amino acids. Germline loops: CDR1 LNHDA, CDR2 SQIVND (reference sequence). CDR3 sequence: CASSILGALRGMNTEAFF. The CDR3 coding sequence is TGTGCCAGTAGTATCCTCGGGGCGCTGAGGGGGATGAACACTGAAGCTTTCTTT.

This chain uses TRBV4-3 with TRBJ2-7; possible D gene TRBD2, 7 bases. CDR3 length equals 13 residues. V shed 2 bases and J shed 9 bases, with 14 bases lying between them. The germline V gene has CDR1 LGHNA and CDR2 YSLEER. CDR3 nucleotide sequence: TGCGCCAGCAGCCAATCTGGGGGGGGCGGGCAGTACTTC. Translating gives CASSQSGGGGQYF.

V usage is TRBV4-3 and J usage is TRBJ1-4, with no clear D. Germline lookup yields CDR1 LGHNA and CDR2 YSLEER. This CDR3 has 15 residues. The V gene lost 0 bases and the J gene lost 4 bases, with 9 bases spanning the gap. Here the CDR3 reads CASSQEGGGNEKLFF. CDR3 DNA: TGCGCCAGCAGCCAAGAGGGTGGAGGTAATGAAAAACTGTTTTTT.